This T cell receptor beta chain originates from a study of naive and memory T cell subsets (dated by TCRdb to about 2017). Looking at the study overall: The figure summarizing the skin biopsy and whole blood samples listed around ten blood donors, 7 tuberculin skin test biopsies and 3 saline control biopsies. PCR2 was typically run as a SYBR Green qPCR and stopped at a set threshold, although low-input samples could use end-point PCR of around 6 cycles instead. As previously described, skin biopsies were taken from tuberculin skin test sites or from saline-injected control sites and processed for RNA extraction.

The library relied on UMI-ligation and nested PCR. The ligated cDNA was amplified in four rounds of PCR with nested alpha and beta constant region primers together with the SP2 primer. For the blood and skin samples, reverse transcription of TCR RNA was done with SuperScript IV along with alpha and beta constant region primers. An oligonucleotide carrying the Illumina SP2 primer and a UMI was ligated to the cDNA 3' end using T4 RNA ligase 1. To prevent hairpin formation, the 12-nucleotide UMI was made up of two random hexamers with an eight-base spacer between them. TCR alpha and beta chain libraries were processed separately from the second PCR onward, with dual indexing for multiplexing. After pooling, the indexed libraries were analyzed by capillary electrophoresis and sequenced on either an Illumina MiSeq or NextSeq. PhiX DNA at about 4.5-8% was spiked into libraries to increase base diversity and improve cluster recognition. For the original study's pipeline: Demultiplexor pulled UMIs out of read 2, joined the UMIs with the TCR sequence from read 1, and separated reads according to sample indices. Decombinator identified V and J genes and V-J junctions and gave each TCR a five-part identifier that included V and J deletions. UMIs were used by Collapsinator to correct sequencing errors and PCR amplification heterogeneity, so that a UMI-based abundance was obtained for each TCR. CDR3Translator turned identifiers into nucleotide sequence, translated the nucleotide sequence into amino acids, and pulled out CDR3 regions based on terminal motifs. Error-corrected counts of alpha and beta TCRs from blood and skin were compared after being normalized to the amount of input RNA. Through fastp at Q25 and MiXCR, TCRdb rebuilt clones from the public reads, retaining in-frame beta chains. One record per CDR3 amino acid sequence lists the most common genes and DNA. TCRdb, not the authors, supplied the V and J calls. Here the sample has tens of thousands of distinct CDR3 sequences; approximately 10% occur a single time. Of the sample, 3.5% to 5% is held by the ten largest clones.

Sequences MNHEY (CDR1) and SVGAGI (CDR2) are obtained from the germline V gene. The CDR3, cysteine through phenylalanine, is 15 amino acids long. The retained sequence is limited to the CDR3, 45 bases, with the frame set at the first base. A distance of 13 bases separates the germline ends of V and J, which lose 5 bases and 0 bases respectively. The sample's treatment or condition label, decoded: skin biopsy from PPD injection site in Mantoux-positive individual. The study reported a robust and sensitive protocol to amplify, sequence and analyze TCRs, based on 3' ligation of a UMI-containing oligonucleotide to TCR cDNA. Tuberculin skin test biopsies were obtained from sites injected with PPD in individuals who had a positive Mantoux test. Before reverse transcription, total RNA that had not been cell sorted was treated with RQ1 DNase, with a target input of about 1 to 1000 ng. Skin biopsy and whole blood libraries were made to test pipeline robustness in samples where T cells form a minority population.

As for this clonotype: Its specific antigen is unknown. There are no base qualities to consult, and no much larger clone falls within one base.

What the work shows at the level of the full study, not this receptor alone: Details of skin biopsy collection and RNA processing were not given in the paper but were referenced to earlier studies. Both types of skin biopsy reportedly yielded TCR sequences, though far more TCRs came from tuberculin skin test sites. The potential sensitivity of the RNA-based method to TCR transcript changes with T cell activation and differentiation was acknowledged. The larger number of TCRs found at tuberculin skin test sites was interpreted as T cell infiltration of a delayed type IV hypersensitivity reaction.

This TCR was recovered from an adult in good health. The input for sequencing was skin, taken from a tuberculin skin test site. Recombination connected TRBV6-5 to TRBJ1-1, and perhaps TRBD1 as D gene, on 5 matching bases. The DNA is as follows: TGTGCCAGCAGTCCCGGGACTTCGATGAACACTGAAGCTTTCTTT. Translated, it gives CASSPGTSMNTEAFF.